These 18 T cell receptor beta chains share one sample of origin, sequenced in a study of human T cells and chemical hapten exposure. The time point: patch test 2, 6 weeks after DPC sensitization. The treatment is: therapeutic diphenylcyclopropenone sensitization with weekly scalp DPC. In TCRdb, the RACE reads were re-called with MiXCR into one record per CDR3 protein. The sample records around 360,000 distinct CDR3 sequences, around 6% being singletons. The sample in question was whole blood, obtained in connection with sensitization to the hapten diphenylcyclopropenone (DPC). These receptors were collected from a woman under 30 with alopecia areata. Some clones in this sample may be carry-over from other donors' samples.

The chain couples TRBV27 to TRBJ2-2, with D possibly being TRBD1 (6 bases). The CDR3 consists of 15 residues. Germline V gene data show CDR1 as MNHEY and CDR2 as SMNVEV (reference sequence). The V and J ends lost 0 bases and 5 bases respectively, with 10 bases between them. In DNA, the CDR3 is TGTGCCAGCAGTTTATCGAAGGGGGTGACCGGGGAGCTGTTTTTT. It specifies CASSLSKGVTGELFF.

This clonotype showed up many times. The chain couples TRBV9 to TRBJ1-1, with 9 bases matching TRBD1. Germline CDR1 and CDR2: SGDLS and YYNGEE. After removal of 2 bases from V and 5 bases from J, the junction contained 4 bases not matched to a gene. The CDR3 is made up of 14 amino acids. CDR3 coding DNA: TGTGCCAGCAGCGTGAGACAGGGGGGAACTGAAGCTTTCTTT. Translated: CASSVRQGGTEAFF.

This clonotype appeared many times. The gene calls are TRBV6-2 or TRBV6-3 and TRBJ1-5; a possible D gene is TRBD1 (5 bases). Trimming shortened V by 2 bases and J by 12 bases, and 14 bases separated the two germline ends. CDR3 length equals 13 residues. Germline CDR1 reads MNHEY; CDR2 reads SVGEGT. CDR3 sequence: CASSYPRTRLQHF. Here the CDR3 DNA reads TGTGCCAGCAGTTACCCCAGGACACGACTCCAGCATTTT.

This clonotype was detected only a few times. The chain recombines TRBV5-1 with TRBJ2-3, with 13 bases aligning to TRBD2. CDR1 is SGHRS, CDR2 YFSETQ, per germline. The junction had 6 bases not matched to a gene; V was cut back by 4 bases and J by 4 bases. CDR3 length: 16 residues. CDR3 in DNA: TGCGCCAGCAGCGGCAGGACTAGCGGGGGCTCAGATACGCAGTATTTT. Its protein is CASSGRTSGGSDTQYF.

The chain is built from TRBV7-2 and TRBJ1-4, with a possible D match to TRBD1 (5 bases). The CDR3 spans 14 residues. From germline, CDR1 is SGHTA and CDR2 FQGNSA. With 5 bases removed from V and 0 bases from J, the gap between germline ends came to 7 bases. As DNA, the CDR3 is TGTGCCAGCAGCCAGACAGCAACTAATGAAAAACTGTTTTTT. This codes for CASSQTATNEKLFF. The entire variable domain, with the rest obtained from reference TRBV7-2 and TRBJ1-4, is as follows: GAGVSQSPSNKVTEKGKDVELRCDPISGHTALYWYRQSLGQGLEFLIYFQGNSAPDKSGLPSDRFSAERTGGSVSTLTIQRTQQEDSAVYLCASSQTATNEKLFFGSGTQLSVL.

This clonotype was found many times. This chain connects TRBV9 to TRBJ1-4, with 7 bases identical to TRBD1. From germline, CDR1 is SGDLS and CDR2 YYNGEE. The CDR3 is 17 residues long. The J segment lost 8 bases and the V segment lost 0 bases, leaving 13 bases of the junction unmatched. CDR3 in DNA: TGTGCCAGCAGCGTAGGTCTCTTGGTCAGGGGGGAAGAAAAACTGTTTTTT. Amino acid sequence: CASSVGLLVRGEEKLFF.

The CDR3 sequence is CASSYKEGLYYGYTF. The CDR3 bases are TGTGCCAGCAGCTACAAAGAGGGACTATACTATGGCTACACCTTC. V usage is TRBV7-9 and J usage is TRBJ1-2; perhaps TRBD1 as D (5 bases). This CDR3 is built from 15 residues. The V and J ends lost 4 bases and 3 bases respectively, with 15 bases between them. Germline assignment: CDR1 SEHNR and CDR2 FQNEAQ (reference sequence).

This clonotype appeared many times. The chain couples TRBV7-2 to TRBJ1-6, with 7 nucleotides matching TRBD1. J lost 7 bases, V lost 3 bases, and 6 bases had no gene match. This CDR3 region has 15 residues. Germline lookup yields CDR1 SGHTA and CDR2 FQGNSA. This chain's CDR3 is CASSFLGQANSPLHF. CDR3 nucleotides: TGTGCCAGCAGCTTTCTTGGACAGGCAAATTCACCCCTCCACTTT.

Only a few counts were recorded for this clonotype. The V gene is TRBV7-2, the J gene TRBJ2-2; D is ambiguous. The CDR3 covers 14 residues. Germline V CDR1 and CDR2: SGHTA, FQGNSA. The V gene lost 1 base and the J gene lost 3 bases, with 6 bases spanning the gap. The CDR3 loop is CASSLGQHTGELFF. Written as DNA, the CDR3 is TGTGCCAGCAGCTTAGGGCAGCACACCGGGGAGCTGTTTTTT.

This clonotype was seen more than once but under ten times. This sequence joins TRBV6-6 and TRBJ2-1; 8 nucleotides line up with TRBD2. CDR3 length: 16 residues. V gave up 1 base and J gave up 2 bases; unmatched junction bases: 4. Germline CDR1 reads MNHNY; CDR2 reads SVGAGI (reference sequence). CDR3 DNA: TGTGCCAGCAGTTACTGGGGGACTAGGGCCTACAATGAGCAGTTCTTC. Its translation is CASSYWGTRAYNEQFF.

This clonotype was found a few times. The chain combines TRBV20-1 with TRBJ2-3; 11 bases fit TRBD1. CDR3 length: 22 amino acids. V lost 5 bases and J lost 0; bases outside the gene matches: 25. The germline CDR1 and CDR2 sequences are DFQATT and SNEGSKA (reference sequence). CDR3 in amino acids: CSAEADRGRGGLPVISTDTQYF. The CDR3 bases are TGCAGTGCTGAGGCGGACAGGGGGCGCGGGGGCCTCCCCGTCATAAGCACAGATACGCAGTATTTT.

Many counts were recorded for this clonotype. The rearrangement links TRBV28 to TRBJ1-1; D ambiguous. Germline CDR1 is MDHEN and CDR2 is SYDVKM. This CDR3 is 14 amino acids long. V was cut by 5 bases and J by 4 bases, with 14 bases left in between. The CDR3 DNA is TGTGCCAGCAGTCTGTCAGACGGAATCACTGAAGCTTTCTTT. Residues: CASSLSDGITEAFF.

Only a few counts were recorded for this clonotype. This chain uses TRBV6-6 with TRBJ2-2; D is perhaps TRBD1 or TRBD2 (5 bases each). Trimming stripped 5 bases from V and 2 bases from J, with 15 bases between. CDR1 and CDR2 (germline): MNHNY, SVGAGI (reference sequence). The CDR3 runs 16 residues. The CDR3 nucleotides are TGTGCCAGCAGTCGGTCCAGGGACCCTAACACCGGGGAGCTGTTTTTT. It is translated as CASSRSRDPNTGELFF.

This clonotype was detected only a few times. This chain links TRBV20-1 with TRBJ2-3; 8 bases agree with TRBD2. The CDR3 spans 16 residues. With 2 bases clipped from V and 2 bases from J, the junction kept 9 bases outside the gene matches. Germline values: CDR1 DFQATT, CDR2 SNEGSKA (reference sequence). As DNA, the CDR3 is TGCAGTGCTAGATCGGGCGGGGGGACAACCACAGATACGCAGTATTTT. Translating gives CSARSGGGTTTDTQYF.

This clonotype was counted a few times. The CDR3 sequence is CASSQTIPGQGYEQYF. For the CDR3, the DNA is TGCGCCAGCAGCCAAACGATTCCTGGACAGGGATACGAGCAGTACTTC. The chain links TRBV4-3 to TRBJ2-7; 8 nucleotides align to TRBD1. This CDR3 is 16 amino acids long. With V trimmed by 2 bases and J by 4 bases, 10 bases remained unmatched. Germline V CDR1 and CDR2: LGHNA, YSLEER.

This clonotype has a count of ten or more. The chain is built from TRBV2 and TRBJ1-2, with D maybe TRBD1 (6 bases). The CDR3 runs to 11 residues. CDR1 is SNHLY and CDR2 is FYNNEI in the germline V gene. Trimming removed 7 bases from V and 7 bases from J, with 10 bases in between. This CDR3 is CASNREGGYTF. Here the CDR3 DNA reads TGTGCCAGCAACAGGGAAGGTGGCTACACCTTC.

This clonotype was seen more than once but under ten times. This chain links TRBV7-2 with TRBJ1-2; TRBD1 is a possible D gene (6 bases). The ends were cut back, 3 bases at V and 4 bases at J, with 15 bases in the middle. There are 15 residues in the CDR3. In germline, CDR1 is SGHTA, CDR2 FQGNSA. The CDR3 spells CASSFSSWGPYGYTF. The DNA of the CDR3 is TGTGCCAGCAGCTTTAGCAGCTGGGGGCCCTATGGCTACACCTTC. Full variable domain (rest looked up from reference TRBV7-2 and TRBJ1-2): GAGVSQSPSNKVTEKGKDVELRCDPISGHTALYWYRQSLGQGLEFLIYFQGNSAPDKSGLPSDRFSAERTGGSVSTLTIQRTQQEDSAVYLCASSFSSWGPYGYTFGSGTRLTVV.

This clonotype showed up many times. V usage is TRBV24-1 and J usage is TRBJ2-2; D unresolved. This CDR3 has 12 residues. The V and J ends lost 4 bases and 13 bases respectively, with 12 bases between them. The V gene's germline CDR1 is KGHDR and CDR2 SFDVKD. CDR3 residues: CATSDQPHLLFF. Written as DNA, the CDR3 is TGTGCCACCAGTGACCAGCCCCACTTGCTGTTTTTT.